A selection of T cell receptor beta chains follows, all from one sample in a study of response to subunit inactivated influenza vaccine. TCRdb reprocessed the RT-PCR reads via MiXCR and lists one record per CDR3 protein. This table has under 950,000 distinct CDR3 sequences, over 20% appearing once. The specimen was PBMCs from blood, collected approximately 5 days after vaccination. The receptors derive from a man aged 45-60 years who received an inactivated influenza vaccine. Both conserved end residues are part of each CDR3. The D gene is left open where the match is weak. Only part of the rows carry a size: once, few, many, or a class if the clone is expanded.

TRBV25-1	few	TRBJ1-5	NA	CASSANEGVGNQPQHF	TGTGCCAGCAGTGCCAATGAGGGGGTCGGCAATCAGCCCCAGCATTTT
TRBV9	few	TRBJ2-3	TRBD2	CASSESYSGLAVSTDTQYF	TGTGCCAGCAGCGAATCTTACTCCGGACTAGCGGTTAGCACAGATACGCAGTATTTT
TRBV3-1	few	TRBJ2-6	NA	CASSHRASGANVLTF	TGTGCCAGCAGTCACAGGGCTTCTGGGGCCAACGTCCTGACTTTC
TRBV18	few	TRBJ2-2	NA	CASSADRNTGELFF	TGTGCCAGCTCCGCGGACAGGAACACCGGGGAGCTGTTTTTT
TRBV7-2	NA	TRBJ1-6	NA	CASSLAARGNNSPLHF	TGTGCCAGCAGCTTAGCGGCGAGGGGAAATAATTCACCCCTCCACTTT
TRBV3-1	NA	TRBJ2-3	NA	CASSSRGGFTDTQYF	TGTGCCAGCAGCTCAAGAGGGGGGTTCACAGATACGCAGTATTTT
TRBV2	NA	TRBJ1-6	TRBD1	CASSEGTGVSPLHF	TGTGCCAGCAGTGAAGGGACAGGGGTATCACCCCTCCACTTT
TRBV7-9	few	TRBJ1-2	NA	CASYLEGEYGYTF	TGTGCCTCATATTTGGAAGGCGAATATGGCTACACCTTC
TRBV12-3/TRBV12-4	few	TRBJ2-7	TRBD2	CASSFFSEASGEQYF	TGTGCCAGCAGTTTTTTTTCGGAGGCTAGCGGCGAGCAGTACTTC
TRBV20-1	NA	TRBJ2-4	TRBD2	CSAPGGVVAGAKNIQYF	TGCAGTGCCCCCGGAGGTGTAGTAGCGGGAGCCAAAAACATTCAGTACTTC
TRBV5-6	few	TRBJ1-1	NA	CASSLQGRREAFF	TGTGCCAGCAGCTTGCAGGGAAGGAGGGAAGCTTTCTTT
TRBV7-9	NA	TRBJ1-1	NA	CASSFGKGVEAFF	TGTGCCAGCAGCTTCGGTAAGGGGGTTGAAGCTTTCTTT
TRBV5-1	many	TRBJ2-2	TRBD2	CASNKGLAVTANTGELFF	TGCGCCAGCAACAAGGGACTAGCGGTTACCGCGAACACCGGGGAGCTGTTTTTT
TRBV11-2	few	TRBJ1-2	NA	CASSLEVGGYTF	TGTGCCAGCAGCTTAGAGGTCGGAGGCTACACCTTC
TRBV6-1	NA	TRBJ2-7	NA	CASTNTGTSSEQYF	TGTGCCAGCACCAACACCGGGACAAGCTCTGAGCAGTACTTC